Given below is one TCR beta chain in context. Its antigen is unknown. Trimming shortened V by 6 bases and J by 0 bases, and 11 bases separated the two germline ends. The germline gives CDR1 MNHEY, CDR2 SMNVEV (reference sequence). This CDR3 has 14 residues. The sample belongs to a study of shared clonotypes between healthy human individuals. General observations from the study: Shared across a few donors were 4% to 5% of the naive CD4 clonotypes. An effect of sequencing depth on clonotype sharing among donors was expected.

Nashville, Tennessee was home to all donors, each a Caucasian adult. Produced via immunoSEQ multiplex PCR; TCRdb's table is partial and in-frame only. The repertoire consists of 2 million to 2.5 million clones, with over 85% occurring once and the leading ten covering more than 0.1%. The TCR comes from a young man in good health. This chain uses TRBV27 with TRBJ1-2; the D gene is possibly TRBD1 (6 bases). Material for sequencing was naive CD4+ T cells sorted from blood. Noted subset: CD45RA+ positively selected. CDR3 amino acids: CASRTGQTNYGYTF. The CDR3, as DNA: TGTGCCAGCAGGACTGGACAGACTAACTATGGCTACACCTTC.